This T cell receptor beta chain came from a study of cytomegalovirus exposure and HLA in healthy donors. In regard to this clone: Its antigen is not known.

V lost 6 bases, J lost 2 bases, and 14 bases stayed unmatched. In germline, CDR1 is SEHNR, CDR2 FQNEAQ (reference sequence). The CDR3 totals 18 residues. Study-level results: A likely sequencing artifact accounted for one observed cluster of highly shared sequence variants.

The primer mix had 60 Vbeta and 13 Jbeta primers. Profiling relied on immunoSEQ multiplex PCR, and the TCRdb table lists in-frame clones only, not all of them. The sample has about 130,000 clones, 70% to 80% seen once. This clonotype originated in a man aged 45-60 years in good health and CMV-seronegative. Sequenced sample: PBMCs. This chain uses TRBV7-9 with TRBJ2-2, with 8 bases identical to TRBD1. This CDR3 is CASRPLAGTGVNTGELFF. The CDR3 nucleotides read TGTGCCAGCAGACCACTTGCCGGGACAGGAGTTAACACCGGGGAGCTGTTTTTT.